This T cell receptor (beta chain) was retrieved from a study of blood T cells in healthy people across ages. The authors ran a second PCR of roughly 6 to 11 cycles using a sample-barcoded 5' primer and a J-beta primer mix. TCRdb itself ran the 5' RACE reads through MiXCR, one entry per CDR3 protein. The sample has 2 million or so distinct CDR3 sequences, roughly 52% seen once. Isolation recovered at least 7 million PBMCs from every sample. Germline loops: CDR1 DFQATT, CDR2 SNEGSKA (reference sequence). CDR3 length: 16 residues. The V and J ends lost 1 base and 4 bases respectively, with 17 bases between them. Concerning this clonotype itself: Its antigen remains unknown.

Whole-study results and caveats: Fewer expanded clones and more diversity marked long-lived versus aged donors. Unsorted PBMCs ruled out conclusive naive versus antigen-experienced comparison.

The chain links TRBV20-1 to TRBJ2-1, with a tentative D call TRBD2 (6 bases). The clonotype originates from a woman aged 40 to 55 in good health. Sequencing was carried out using blood. The CDR3 region has the DNA TGCAGTGCTAGAGCGTCCGCGGGGCGAACTTACAATGAGCAGTTCTTC. Amino acids: CSARASAGRTYNEQFF.